These T cell receptor beta chains were read from a single sample in a study of CD8+CD57+ T cells in acquired aplastic anemia. TCRdb itself ran the reads through MiXCR, one entry per CDR3 protein. In the table there are 190,000 or so distinct CDR3 sequences, around 60% of which are singletons. The sample consisted of sorted CD4+, CD8+, or CD8+CD57+ T cells (not recorded which) from PBMCs. These receptors all come from a human donor in good health. CDR3s include the opening cysteine and the closing phenylalanine or tryptophan. The D gene is left open where the match is weak. Clone size is shown for a subset of rows, as once, few, many or a class of expanded clone.

v_gene,j_gene,d_gene,abundance,CDR3nt,CDR3aa
TRBV29-1,TRBJ2-1,TRBD2,few,TGCAGCGTTGTTCCTAGCGGTTTCAATGAGCAGTTCTTC,CSVVPSGFNEQFF
TRBV14,TRBJ2-3,.,.,TGTGCCAGCAGCCAGCGGGGGCACAACACAGATACGCAGTATTTT,CASSQRGHNTDTQYF
TRBV19,TRBJ2-7,.,many,TGTGCCAGTAGTATCCAGCCTTGGTACGAGCAGTACTTC,CASSIQPWYEQYF
TRBV19,TRBJ2-7,.,.,TGTGCCAGTAGTATCGGAGGGGTGACCTACGAGCAGTACTTC,CASSIGGVTYEQYF
TRBV20-1,TRBJ1-2,.,.,TGCAGTGGACCCGGGTCTTATGGCTACACCTTC,CSGPGSYGYTF
TRBV9,TRBJ2-1,TRBD2,many,TGTGCCAGCAGCGTAAGTGGGCTAGCGGGACAATTGGGAGGAAATGAGCAGTTCTTC,CASSVSGLAGQLGGNEQFF
TRBV4-1,TRBJ2-7,TRBD1,many,TGCGCCAGCAGCCATCGCGGACAGGCCTACGAGCAGTACTTC,CASSHRGQAYEQYF
TRBV12-3/TRBV12-4,TRBJ1-3,TRBD1,many,TGTGCCAGCAGTTTTATCGCGCGGGGACAGGGGTTAGACACCATATATTTT,CASSFIARGQGLDTIYF
TRBV29-1,TRBJ1-1,.,medium-sized,TGCAGCGTCATGACCGCTGAAGCTTTCTTT,CSVMTAEAFF
TRBV7-2,TRBJ1-5,TRBD1,once,TGTGCCAGCAGCTTAATACAGGGGGTCGGTCAGCCCCAGCATTTT,CASSLIQGVGQPQHF
TRBV12-3/TRBV12-4,TRBJ1-3,.,few,TGTGCCAGCAGTCCCTCTCAGTACTCTGGAAACACCATATATTTT,CASSPSQYSGNTIYF
TRBV6-5,TRBJ1-5,.,few,TGTGCCAGCAGTCCTGCTGGGACACCAGTTCATTTT,CASSPAGTPVHF
TRBV10-2,TRBJ1-6,TRBD1,few,TGCGCCAGCAGTGAGTCGACCAGGGGGGATTCACCCCTCCACTTT,CASSESTRGDSPLHF
TRBV7-2,TRBJ1-1,.,.,TGTGCCACCAGGGTATCTGGTGTCTCGACTGAAGCTTTATTT,CATRVSGVSTEALF
TRBV19,TRBJ1-1,TRBD1,.,TGTGCCAGTAGGCACCGAGGGGGCGCGGGGACTGAAGCTTTCTTT,CASRHRGGAGTEAFF
TRBV19,TRBJ2-3,.,.,TGTGCCAGTAGTATTGGCCCCACAGATACGCAGTATTTT,CASSIGPTDTQYF
TRBV7-9,TRBJ1-5,.,.,TGTGCCAGCAGCCTCGACAGTGAGTATCAGCCCCAGCATTTT,CASSLDSEYQPQHF
TRBV20-1,TRBJ2-7,TRBD1,.,TGCAGCGCCACAGGGGTTGAGCAGTACTTC,CSATGVEQYF
TRBV15,TRBJ1-2,.,few,TGTGCCACCAGCCCAACCAACCCCTATGGCTACACCTTC,CATSPTNPYGYTF
TRBV12-3/TRBV12-4,TRBJ1-6,.,.,TGTGCCAGCAGTGAACAGGCCAATTCACCCCTCCACTTT,CASSEQANSPLHF
TRBV20-1,TRBJ2-3,.,few,TGCAGCGCGAAGGGGGGGCCTTTGGATACGCAGTATTTT,CSAKGGPLDTQYF
TRBV10-1,TRBJ2-5,.,.,TGCGCCAGCAGTGAGTCGCAGGGGCGAGAGACCCAGTACTTC,CASSESQGRETQYF
TRBV7-6,TRBJ1-2,.,.,TGTGCCAGCAGCCCGGTTGACAGTAGCTACACCTTC,CASSPVDSSYTF
TRBV12-5,TRBJ2-6,.,many,TGTGCTAGTTCCCTTGGGGACTCTGGGGCCAACGTCCTGACTTTC,CASSLGDSGANVLTF
TRBV7-3,TRBJ2-1,.,many,TGTGCCAGCAGCCCCCTATCAGGGGAGGGATATGAGCAGTTCTTC,CASSPLSGEGYEQFF
TRBV29-1,TRBJ1-3,.,few,TGCAGCGTCCGGACCCGACTGAATCCTGGAAACACCATATATTTT,CSVRTRLNPGNTIYF
TRBV2,TRBJ2-3,TRBD2,.,TGTGCCTGCATGGGACTAGCGGGAGGGCCACCGAGCACAGATACGCGGTATTTT,CACMGLAGGPPSTDTRYF